These 29 T cell receptor beta chains were sequenced from one sample in a study of blood T cell repertoires in COVID-19 (dated by TCRdb to 2020 to 2021). The protocol used for the library was the immunoSEQ multiplex PCR assay. This immuneACCESS table, as held by TCRdb, lists in-frame sequences with V and J called but not all clones. Of the missing ones, under half trace to an unresolved V gene in checked studies; the others have no known cause. This sample gives about 190,000 clones in total; about 86% of them show up just once. Clones ranked in the top ten supply 20% to 25% of the sample. Sequencing was performed on PBMCs or T cells enriched from blood (not recorded which). The source of these receptors is a woman in her forties in a cohort exposed to, infected with or recovered from COVID-19 (not recorded which).

This chain links TRBV5-5 with TRBJ1-4, with 9 bases that match TRBD1. Trimming took 0 bases from V and 7 from J; bases not matched to a gene: 13. This CDR3 comprises 18 residues. CDR1 SGHKS and CDR2 YYEKEE come from the germline V gene (reference sequence). CDR3 residues: CASSLDDGTGKNGEKLFF. DNA of the CDR3: TGTGCCAGCAGCTTGGATGACGGGACAGGGAAGAACGGTGAAAAACTGTTTTTT.

The CDR3, as DNA: TGTGCCACCAGTGATTTCCCCGGACTAGCGGGAGATGAGACCCAGTACTTC. Its protein product is CATSDFPGLAGDETQYF. The rearrangement joins TRBV24-1 to TRBJ2-5; 13 bases match TRBD2. The CDR3 is 17 residues long. The V and J ends lost 1 base and 5 bases, in that order; junction bases with no gene match: 6. CDR1 and CDR2 from the germline V gene are KGHDR and SFDVKD.

The chain combines TRBV10-1 with TRBJ2-7; D perhaps matches TRBD2 (7 bases). Trimming stripped 5 bases from V and 9 bases from J, with 17 bases between. CDR1 WNHNN and CDR2 SYGVQD come from the germline V gene (reference sequence). CDR3 length equals 13 residues. CDR3 sequence: CASSLTGGRGQYF. The CDR3 DNA sequence: TGCGCCAGCAGTCTTACGGGGGGCCGGGGGCAGTACTTC.

J is TRBJ2-5 and V is TRBV27; 7 positions match TRBD2. Germline CDR1 is MNHEY and CDR2 is SMNVEV (reference sequence). This CDR3 is 15 amino acids long. Trimming cost V 5 bases and J 4 bases; bases outside gene matches: 10. DNA for the CDR3: TGTGCCAGCAGTCCCGGCGGGGGTTCCGCAGAGACCCAGTACTTC. It yields the protein CASSPGGGSAETQYF.

This clone came up once. The chain employs TRBV7-9 and TRBJ1-4, with 8 bases identical to TRBD1. This CDR3 spans 17 amino acids. V lost 5 bases, J lost 5 bases, and 13 bases stayed unmatched. Germline V lookup: CDR1 SEHNR, CDR2 FQNEAQ (reference sequence). CDR3 in DNA: TGTGCCAGCAGCCATACAAGACAACAGGGGGTAAATGAAAAACTGTTTTTT. Amino acids: CASSHTRQQGVNEKLFF.

This clone was seen a single time. V usage is TRBV5-1 and J usage is TRBJ1-3, with D possibly TRBD1 on 6 matching bases. V was clipped by 5 bases and J by 0 bases, with 15 bases between them. The CDR3 sequence is 16 residues long. Germline V gives CDR1 SGHRS, CDR2 YFSETQ. The CDR3 bases are TGCGCCAGCAGGTCTACCAGGGGAGACTCTGGAAACACCATATATTTT. Protein sequence: CASRSTRGDSGNTIYF.

The CDR3 here is CASSLRVARTYEQYF. In nucleotides, the CDR3 is TGTGCCAGCAGCTTAAGGGTAGCGCGGACCTACGAGCAGTACTTC. The V gene is TRBV11-2, the J gene TRBJ2-7, with TRBD2 as a possible D gene (5 bases). The V end lost 2 bases, the J end lost 2 bases, and 13 bases lay between the germline ends. The CDR3 spans 15 residues. The germline V gene encodes CDR1 SGHAT and CDR2 FQNNGV.

This clone was recorded once. The chain combines TRBV4-1 with TRBJ2-3, with TRBD2 matching 7 bases. From germline, CDR1 is MGHRA and CDR2 YSYEKL. CDR3 length: 14 amino acids. The V and J ends lost 2 bases and 4 bases, in that order; junction bases with no gene match: 3. CDR3 loop: CASSQRLAADTQYF. The CDR3 coding sequence is TGCGCCAGCAGCCAAAGACTAGCCGCAGATACGCAGTATTTT.

This chain joins TRBV29-1 and TRBJ1-1, with 8 bases aligning to TRBD1. V lost 3 bases to trimming and J lost 3 bases; unmatched junction nucleotides: 6. There are 14 residues in the CDR3. CDR1 is SQVTM and CDR2 is ANQGSEA in the germline V gene. CDR3 sequence (DNA): TGCAGCGTTGATTCCCAGGGGGCCGACACTGAAGCTTTCTTT. This encodes CSVDSQGADTEAFF.

The chain recombines TRBV4-1 with TRBJ1-6, with 7 bases that match TRBD1. CDR3 size: 22 residues. Germline V gene sequence: CDR1 MGHRA, CDR2 YSYEKL. After removal of 4 bases from V and 0 bases from J, the junction contained 21 bases not matched to a gene. The CDR3 protein is CASSRWGGSQGGVSSYNSPLHF. Written as DNA, the CDR3 is TGCGCCAGCAGCCGGTGGGGTGGCAGTCAGGGGGGAGTTAGCTCCTATAATTCACCCCTCCACTTT.

This chain links TRBV21-1 with TRBJ1-1; TRBD1, the table's D call, lacks a check against the DNA. TRBV21-1 is annotated as a pseudogene. CDR3 length: 15 residues. The CDR3 DNA is TGTGCCAGCAGCAAGACAGGGGGAAGATGGCGTGAAGCTTTCTTT. It specifies CASSKTGGRWREAFF.

This clone was seen a few times. The chain is built from TRBV27 and TRBJ1-2, with D maybe TRBD1 (6 bases). Germline CDR1 is MNHEY and CDR2 is SMNVEV (reference sequence). The V gene lost 5 bases and the J gene lost 3 bases, with 13 bases spanning the gap. The CDR3 is 14 amino acids. The CDR3 here is CASSMDREDYGYTF. DNA for the CDR3: TGTGCCAGCAGTATGGACAGAGAGGACTATGGCTACACCTTC.

Comments on this clone: One junction end disagrees with the germline gene, perhaps due to a read error. This rearrangement joins TRBV9 to TRBJ2-3; TRBD1 is a possible D gene (7 bases). Germline V gene data show CDR1 as SGDLS and CDR2 as YYNGEE. The CDR3 spans 13 residues. CDR3 sequence (DNA): TGTGCCAGCAGCGTAGGAGGAGGGGGCGGGGCTATATTT. It yields the protein CASSVGGGGGAIF.

The chain is built from TRBV2 and TRBJ2-2; TRBD2 matches at 10 bases. CDR1 is SNHLY and CDR2 is FYNNEI in the germline V gene. J lost 8 bases, V lost 5 bases, and 8 bases had no gene match. This CDR3 has 15 amino acids. Written as DNA, the CDR3 is TGTGCCAGCAGTTTTAGCGGGGGGCGAGGAGGGGAGCTGTTTTTT. It translates to CASSFSGGRGGELFF. Combining the CDR3 with reference TRBV2 and TRBJ2-2 gives the whole variable domain EPEVTQTPSHQVTQMGQEVILRCVPISNHLYFYWYRQILGQKVEFLVSFYNNEISEKSEIFDDQFSVERPDGSNFTLKIRSTKLEDSAMYFCASSFSGGRGGELFFGEGSRLTVL.

The genes are TRBV7-9 and TRBJ2-3; maybe TRBD2 (5 bases). Germline values: CDR1 SEHNR, CDR2 FQNEAQ (reference sequence). Trimming took off 3 bases at V and 3 bases at J, with 13 bases between the two ends. The CDR3 consists of 15 residues. The CDR3 loop reads CASSFGEALTDTQYF. The CDR3 DNA sequence: TGTGCCAGCAGCTTCGGGGAAGCCTTGACAGATACGCAGTATTTT.

The chain couples TRBV28 to TRBJ1-2; D gene unclear. Germline CDR1 reads MDHEN; CDR2 reads SYDVKM. V was clipped by 7 bases and J by 8 bases, with 14 bases between them. The CDR3 length is 12 residues. CDR3 DNA: TGTGCCAGCATCAAAGTTGGGAGCGGCTACACCTTC. Its protein is CASIKVGSGYTF.

V usage is TRBV3-1 (or the pseudogene TRBV3-2) and J usage is TRBJ1-6; D remains ambiguous. The length of the CDR3 is 14 residues. The V end lost 0 bases, the J end lost 3 bases, and 3 bases lay between the germline ends. The germline gives CDR1 LGHDT, CDR2 YNNKEL (reference sequence). CDR3 amino acids: CASSQEHYNSPLHF. CDR3 bases: TGTGCCAGCAGCCAAGAACACTATAATTCACCCCTCCACTTT.

The DNA for the CDR3 is TGTGCCAGCAGCTATACGGGATACACCCAAGAGACCCAGTACTTC. Amino acid sequence: CASSYTGYTQETQYF. This chain links TRBV7-2 with TRBJ2-5; weak D call: TRBD2 (5 bases). Germline V gene data show CDR1 as SGHTA and CDR2 as FQGNSA. The ends were cut back, 4 bases at V and 1 base at J, with 13 bases in the middle. The CDR3 extends over 15 amino acids.

The V and J genes are TRBV13 and TRBJ1-4, with 8 bases matching TRBD1. Trimming took 4 bases from V and 5 from J; bases not matched to a gene: 9. The CDR3 has 16 residues. Germline V gene data show CDR1 as PRHDT and CDR2 as FYEKMQ (reference sequence). The CDR3 nucleotides are TGTGCCAGCAGCTGGAGACAGGGGAGGGAGAATGAAAAACTGTTTTTT. This sequence encodes CASSWRQGRENEKLFF.

The chain recombines TRBV11-3 with TRBJ2-3; TRBD2 aligns across 11 bases. The CDR3 contains 15 residues. V dropped 5 bases and J dropped 5; count of bases not matched to a gene: 6. Germline loops: CDR1 SGHNT, CDR2 YENEEA. CDR3 bases: TGTGCCAGCAGCCCGGGACTAGCGGAGGAAGATACGCAGTATTTT. Its translation: CASSPGLAEEDTQYF.

This clone appeared once. The J gene is TRBJ2-7, the V gene TRBV6-5; 8 nucleotides match TRBD2. The CDR3 sequence is 14 residues long. The V gene's germline CDR1 is MNHEY and CDR2 SVGAGI. The V and J ends lost 6 bases and 0 bases, in that order; junction bases with no gene match: 4. Here the CDR3 reads CASRTSGNSYEQYF. The CDR3 DNA sequence: TGTGCCAGCAGAACTAGCGGTAACTCCTACGAGCAGTACTTC.

The CDR3 protein is CASSQASGRGTDTQYF. The CDR3 nucleotides read TGCGCCAGCAGCCAGGCTAGCGGGAGGGGCACAGATACGCAGTATTTT. The chain combines TRBV4-1 with TRBJ2-3; 12 bases line up with TRBD2. The ends lost 3 bases at V and 1 base at J; junction bases unmatched: 2. Germline loops: CDR1 MGHRA, CDR2 YSYEKL. The CDR3 runs 16 residues.

This clone was seen once. The chain carries TRBV6-5 and TRBJ2-3; 7 positions match TRBD1. The CDR3 runs 15 residues. Germline CDR1 reads MNHEY; CDR2 reads SVGAGI. V lost 5 bases to trimming and J lost 4 bases; unmatched junction nucleotides: 9. The CDR3 protein is CASSTTGNGPDTQYF. Here the CDR3 DNA reads TGTGCCAGCAGTACGACAGGGAATGGCCCAGATACGCAGTATTTT.

The chain couples TRBV27 to TRBJ1-1; the match to TRBD1 covers 8 bases. Looked up from germline, CDR1 is MNHEY and CDR2 is SMNVEV (reference sequence). The CDR3 extends over 16 amino acids. V gave up 5 bases and J gave up 1 base; unmatched junction bases: 9. CDR3 nucleotide sequence: TGTGCCAGCAGTCTGGGACAGGTGCCCTGGAACACTGAAGCTTTCTTT. Residues: CASSLGQVPWNTEAFF.

This sequence joins TRBV5-8 and TRBJ2-3, with TRBD2 identical over 9 bases. There are 16 residues in the CDR3. In germline, CDR1 is SGHTS, CDR2 YDEGEE. V was clipped by 4 bases and J by 5 bases; unmatched bases: 11. The CDR3 loop is CASSPHGSGRGDTQYF. DNA for the CDR3: TGTGCCAGCAGCCCTCACGGTAGCGGGAGAGGAGATACGCAGTATTTT.

J is TRBJ1-1 and V is TRBV10-3, with 8 bases matching TRBD1. Germline V gives CDR1 ENHRY, CDR2 SYGVKD. V gave up 6 bases and J gave up 0 bases; unmatched junction bases: 3. The CDR3 covers 14 residues. The CDR3 region is CAISGQGLNTEAFF. The CDR3 region has the DNA TGTGCCATCAGCGGACAGGGTTTGAACACTGAAGCTTTCTTT.

The chain is built from TRBV7-9 and TRBJ1-1; D remains ambiguous. Trimming removed 2 bases from V and 3 bases from J, with 10 bases in between. The CDR3 loop spans 14 amino acids. Germline CDR1 and CDR2: SEHNR and FQNEAQ (reference sequence). The CDR3, as DNA: TGTGCCAGCAGCTTATTACTAAGTCACACTGAAGCTTTCTTT. This codes for CASSLLLSHTEAFF.

The V call is TRBV5-4, the J call TRBJ1-4, with unresolved D. CDR1 and CDR2 from the germline V gene are SGHNT and YYREEE (reference sequence). The CDR3 sequence is 15 residues long. Trimming removed 0 bases at V and 0 bases at J, with 6 bases between. CDR3 region: CASSLAPTTNEKLFF. As DNA, the CDR3 is TGTGCCAGCAGCTTGGCCCCAACAACTAATGAAAAACTGTTTTTT.

This rearrangement joins TRBV2 to TRBJ1-2; D not certain. CDR1 is SNHLY and CDR2 is FYNNEI in the germline V gene. This CDR3 has 15 residues. Trimming left V 3 bases short and J 4 bases short, with 15 bases between. CDR3 in amino acids: CASSDPYVRSYGYTF. Here the CDR3 DNA reads TGTGCCAGCAGTGACCCGTATGTACGGAGCTATGGCTACACCTTC.